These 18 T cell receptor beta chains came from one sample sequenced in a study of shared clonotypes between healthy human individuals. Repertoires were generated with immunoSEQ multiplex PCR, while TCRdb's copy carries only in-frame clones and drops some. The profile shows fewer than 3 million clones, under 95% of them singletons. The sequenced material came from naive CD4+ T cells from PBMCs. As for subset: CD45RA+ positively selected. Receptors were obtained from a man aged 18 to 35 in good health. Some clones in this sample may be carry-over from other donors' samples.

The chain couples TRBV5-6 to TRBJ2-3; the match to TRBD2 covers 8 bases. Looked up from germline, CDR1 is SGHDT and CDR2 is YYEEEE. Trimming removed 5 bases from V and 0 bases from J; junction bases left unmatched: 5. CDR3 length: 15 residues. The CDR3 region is CASRARGGSTDTQYF. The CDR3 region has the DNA TGTGCCAGCAGAGCCCGGGGGGGCAGCACAGATACGCAGTATTTT. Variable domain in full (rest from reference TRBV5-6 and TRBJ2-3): DAGVTQSPTHLIKTRGQQVTLRCSPKSGHDTVSWYQQALGQGPQFIFQYYEEEERQRGNFPDRFSGHQFPNYSSELNVNALLLGDSALYLCASRARGGSTDTQYFGPGTRLTVL.

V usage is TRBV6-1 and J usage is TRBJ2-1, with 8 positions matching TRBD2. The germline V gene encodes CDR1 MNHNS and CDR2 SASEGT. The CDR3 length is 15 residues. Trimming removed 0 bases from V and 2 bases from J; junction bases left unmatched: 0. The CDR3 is CASSEATSAYNEQFF. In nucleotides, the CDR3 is TGTGCCAGCAGTGAAGCGACTAGCGCCTACAATGAGCAGTTCTTC.

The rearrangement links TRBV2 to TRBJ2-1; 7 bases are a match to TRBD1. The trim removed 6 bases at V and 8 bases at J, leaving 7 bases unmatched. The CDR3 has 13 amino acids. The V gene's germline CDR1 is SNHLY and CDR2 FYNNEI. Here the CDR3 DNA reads TGTGCCAGCAGACAAAACAGGGGAGATGAGCAGTTCTTC. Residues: CASRQNRGDEQFF.

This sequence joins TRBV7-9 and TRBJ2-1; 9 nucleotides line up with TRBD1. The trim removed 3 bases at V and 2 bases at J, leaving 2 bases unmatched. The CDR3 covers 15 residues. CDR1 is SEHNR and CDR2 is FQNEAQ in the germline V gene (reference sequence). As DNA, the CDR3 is TGTGCCAGCAGCTTTACAGGGGGCCCCTACAATGAGCAGTTCTTC. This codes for CASSFTGGPYNEQFF. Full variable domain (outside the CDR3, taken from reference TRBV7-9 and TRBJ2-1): DTGVSQNPRHKITKRGQNVTFRCDPISEHNRLYWYRQTLGQGPEFLTYFQNEAQLEKSRLLSDRFSAERPKGSFSTLEIQRTEQGDSAMYLCASSFTGGPYNEQFFGPGTRLTVL.

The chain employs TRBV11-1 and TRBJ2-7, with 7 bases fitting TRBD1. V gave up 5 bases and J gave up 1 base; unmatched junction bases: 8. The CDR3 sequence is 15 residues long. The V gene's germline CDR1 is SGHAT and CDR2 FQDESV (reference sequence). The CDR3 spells CASSPRQGLSYEQYF. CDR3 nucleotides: TGTGCCAGCAGCCCACGACAGGGCCTATCCTACGAGCAGTACTTC.

CDR3 region: CASSSHRESSEQYF. CDR3 coding DNA: TGTGCCAGCAGCTCCCACAGGGAGTCTAGCGAGCAGTACTTC. This chain connects TRBV5-5 to TRBJ2-7; tentative D call: TRBD1 (6 bases). The CDR3 is made up of 14 amino acids. CDR1 is SGHKS, CDR2 YYEKEE, per germline (reference sequence). The germline V and J ends were trimmed by 3 bases and 6 bases, with 16 bases remaining between them.

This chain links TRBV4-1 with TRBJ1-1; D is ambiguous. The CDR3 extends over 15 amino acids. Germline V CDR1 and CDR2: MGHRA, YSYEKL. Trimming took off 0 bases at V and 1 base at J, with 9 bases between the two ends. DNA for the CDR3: TGCGCCAGCAGCCAAGAGGCAGGAGCGAACACTGAAGCTTTCTTT. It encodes CASSQEAGANTEAFF.

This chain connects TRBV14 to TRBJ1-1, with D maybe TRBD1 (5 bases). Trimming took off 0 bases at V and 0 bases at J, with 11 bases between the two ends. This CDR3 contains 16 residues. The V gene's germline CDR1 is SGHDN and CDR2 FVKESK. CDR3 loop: CASSQEIGGVNTEAFF. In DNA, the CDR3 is TGTGCCAGCAGCCAAGAAATCGGAGGGGTGAACACTGAAGCTTTCTTT.

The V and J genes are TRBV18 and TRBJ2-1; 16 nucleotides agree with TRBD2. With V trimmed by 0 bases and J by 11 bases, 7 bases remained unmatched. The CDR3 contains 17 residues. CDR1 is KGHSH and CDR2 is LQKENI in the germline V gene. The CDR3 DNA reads TGTGCCAGCTCACCACCGTCCGGGACTAGCGGGAGGGCCAAGCAGTTCTTC. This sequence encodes CASSPPSGTSGRAKQFF.

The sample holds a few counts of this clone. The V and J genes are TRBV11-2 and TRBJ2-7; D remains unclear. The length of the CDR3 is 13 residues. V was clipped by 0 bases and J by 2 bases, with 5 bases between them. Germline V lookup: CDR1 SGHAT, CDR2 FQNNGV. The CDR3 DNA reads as TGTGCCAGCAGCTTAGACCAGGCCTACGAGCAGTACTTC. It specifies CASSLDQAYEQYF.

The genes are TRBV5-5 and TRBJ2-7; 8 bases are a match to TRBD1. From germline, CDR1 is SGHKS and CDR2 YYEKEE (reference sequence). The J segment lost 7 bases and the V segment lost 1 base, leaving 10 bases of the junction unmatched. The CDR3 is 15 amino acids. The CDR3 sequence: CASSLNQGTGVEQYF. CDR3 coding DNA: TGTGCCAGCAGCTTGAACCAGGGGACAGGCGTTGAGCAGTACTTC. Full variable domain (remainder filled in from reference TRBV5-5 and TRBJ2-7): DAGVTQSPTHLIKTRGQQVTLRCSPISGHKSVSWYQQVLGQGPQFIFQYYEKEERGRGNFPDRFSARQFPNYSSELNVNALLLGDSALYLCASSLNQGTGVEQYFGPGTRLTVT.

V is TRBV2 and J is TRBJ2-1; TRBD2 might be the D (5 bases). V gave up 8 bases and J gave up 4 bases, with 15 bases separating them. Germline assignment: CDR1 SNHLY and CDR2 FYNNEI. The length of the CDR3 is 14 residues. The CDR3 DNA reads TGTGCCAGCGTATTGACGGGATCGTACAATGAGCAGTTCTTC. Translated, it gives CASVLTGSYNEQFF.

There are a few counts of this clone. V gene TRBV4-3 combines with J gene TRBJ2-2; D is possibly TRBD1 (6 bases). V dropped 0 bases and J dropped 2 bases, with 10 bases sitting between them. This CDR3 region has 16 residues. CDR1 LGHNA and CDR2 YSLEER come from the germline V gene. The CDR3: CASSQETGYNTGELFF. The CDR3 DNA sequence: TGCGCCAGCAGCCAAGAGACAGGTTACAACACCGGGGAGCTGTTTTTT.

The CDR3 DNA follows: TGTGCCTGGAGCCCGGGACAACCCTATGGCTACACCTTC. Its translation is CAWSPGQPYGYTF. The chain joins TRBV30 to TRBJ1-2, with a possible D match to TRBD1 (6 bases). The germline V and J ends were trimmed by 3 bases and 4 bases, with 12 bases remaining between them. This CDR3 is 13 amino acids long. Per the germline V gene, CDR1 is GTSNPN and CDR2 is SVGIG (reference sequence).

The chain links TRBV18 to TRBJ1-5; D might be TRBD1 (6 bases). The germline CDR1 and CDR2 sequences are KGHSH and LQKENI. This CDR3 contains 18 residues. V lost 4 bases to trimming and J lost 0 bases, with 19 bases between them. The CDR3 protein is CASSLQGLGRYSNQPQHF. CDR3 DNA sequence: TGTGCCAGCTCACTACAGGGACTGGGGCGATATAGCAATCAGCCCCAGCATTTT.

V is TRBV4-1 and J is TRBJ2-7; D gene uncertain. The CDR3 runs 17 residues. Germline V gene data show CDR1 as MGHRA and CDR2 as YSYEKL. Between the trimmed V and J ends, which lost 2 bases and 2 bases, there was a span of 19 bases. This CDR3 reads CASSQMPHGRPPYEQYF. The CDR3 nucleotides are TGCGCCAGCAGCCAAATGCCGCATGGCCGCCCCCCCTACGAGCAGTACTTC.

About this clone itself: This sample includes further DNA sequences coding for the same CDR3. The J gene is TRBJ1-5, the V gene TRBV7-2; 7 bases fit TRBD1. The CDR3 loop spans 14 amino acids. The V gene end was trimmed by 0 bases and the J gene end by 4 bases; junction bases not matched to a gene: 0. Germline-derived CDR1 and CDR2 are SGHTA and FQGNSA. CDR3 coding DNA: TGTGCCAGCAGCTTAGCCAGGGGGAATCAGCCCCAGCATTTT. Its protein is CASSLARGNQPQHF.

DNA of the CDR3: TGTGCCAGCACCTCTAGCGGGAGGCGGAATGAGCAGTTCTTC. Translating gives CASTSSGRRNEQFF. The genes are TRBV6-5 and TRBJ2-1, with TRBD2 identical over 11 bases. With 7 bases clipped from V and 7 bases from J, the junction kept 6 bases outside the gene matches. CDR3 size: 14 residues. Germline CDR1 reads MNHEY; CDR2 reads SVGAGI.